The 14 T cell receptor beta chains given below trace back to one sample, sequenced in a study of cytomegalovirus exposure and HLA in healthy donors. Sequencing was performed with immunoSEQ multiplex PCR; in TCRdb, only in-frame clones are kept and a portion is missing. The sample lists just under 75,000 clones, 85% to 95% occurring once. The specimen was PBMCs. These receptors were obtained from a woman aged 18-29 years in good health and CMV-seropositive.

The V call is TRBV11-3, the J call TRBJ2-6, with 7 bases matching TRBD1. CDR3 length equals 16 residues. In germline, CDR1 is SGHNT, CDR2 YENEEA. V dropped 0 bases and J dropped 2; count of bases not matched to a gene: 1. CDR3 nucleotides: TGTGCCAGCAGCTTAGAAGACAGGGCTGGGGCCAACGTCCTGACTTTC. Translated: CASSLEDRAGANVLTF.

The chain combines TRBV5-1 with TRBJ2-1, with TRBD2 identical over 8 bases. CDR1 is SGHRS, CDR2 YFSETQ, per germline. CDR3 size: 17 residues. With V trimmed by 5 bases and J by 0 bases, 10 bases remained unmatched. This CDR3 reads CASREGGGRSSYNEQFF. CDR3 nucleotides: TGCGCCAGCAGAGAGGGCGGGGGGCGCAGCTCCTACAATGAGCAGTTCTTC.

V and J are TRBV6-6 and TRBJ2-6; D remains ambiguous. The germline V and J ends were trimmed by 6 bases and 2 bases, with 5 bases remaining between them. The CDR3 has 13 residues. The V gene's germline CDR1 is MNHNY and CDR2 SVGAGI (reference sequence). The CDR3, as DNA: TGTGCCAGCAGGCCTACTGGGGCCAACGTCCTGACTTTC. Its protein is CASRPTGANVLTF.

The chain recombines TRBV11-3 with TRBJ2-7; 7 bases align to TRBD1. The germline V gene encodes CDR1 SGHNT and CDR2 YENEEA. With 5 bases clipped from V and 0 bases from J, the junction kept 7 bases outside the gene matches. This CDR3 spans 15 amino acids. In DNA form, the CDR3 reads TGTGCCAGCAGCCCGGGGCCAGGGGGCTCCTACGAGCAGTACTTC. Amino acids: CASSPGPGGSYEQYF.

V usage is TRBV4-3 and J usage is TRBJ2-6, with 11 nucleotides matching TRBD2. The CDR3 totals 21 residues. Looked up from germline, CDR1 is LGHNA and CDR2 is YSLEER. V lost 5 bases, J lost 0 bases, and 15 bases stayed unmatched. The CDR3: CASSFLRGASGRPSGANVLTF. The DNA for the CDR3 is TGCGCCAGCAGCTTCCTCAGGGGGGCTAGCGGGAGGCCCTCTGGGGCCAACGTCCTGACTTTC.

The gene calls are TRBV21-1 and TRBJ1-3. TRBV21-1 is deemed a pseudogene. This CDR3 is built from 16 residues. DNA for the CDR3: TGTGCCAGCAGCAAAATTGCCCCTAGAACTGGAAACACCATATATTTT. Translating gives CASSKIAPRTGNTIYF.

CDR3 region: CASSKEGSITNYGYTF. The DNA for the CDR3 is TGTGCCAGTAGTAAGGAGGGGAGTATAACTAACTATGGCTACACCTTC. The chain employs TRBV19 and TRBJ1-2; perhaps TRBD1 as D (5 bases). The CDR3 has 16 residues. Trimming left V 4 bases short and J 0 bases short, with 15 bases between. Germline CDR1 reads LNHDA; CDR2 reads SQIVND (reference sequence).

The chain couples TRBV19 to TRBJ2-6; 7 bases fit TRBD1. Germline V CDR1 and CDR2: LNHDA, SQIVND (reference sequence). J lost 10 bases, V lost 5 bases, and 8 bases had no gene match. There are 14 residues in the CDR3. CDR3 in DNA: TGTGCCAGTAGTTTCCCGGGACAGTCTAACGTCCTGACTTTC. It is translated as CASSFPGQSNVLTF.

J is TRBJ2-1 and V is TRBV11-2; TRBD2 matches 11 bases. V shed 5 bases and J 11 bases; nucleotides not matched to a gene: 8. Germline lookup yields CDR1 SGHAT and CDR2 FQNNGV. The CDR3 runs 14 residues. The CDR3 DNA reads as TGTGCCAGCAGCCCACGGACTAGCGGGCTTAAGCAGTTCTTC. Its translation: CASSPRTSGLKQFF.

The V call is TRBV6-5, the J call TRBJ1-2, with D tentatively TRBD1 (6 bases). The CDR3 consists of 13 residues. The V and J ends lost 8 bases and 4 bases respectively, with 14 bases between them. Germline assignment: CDR1 MNHEY and CDR2 SVGAGI. The CDR3: CASAYRESYGYTF. CDR3 coding DNA: TGTGCCAGCGCGTACAGGGAAAGCTATGGCTACACCTTC.

This rearrangement joins TRBV10-2 to TRBJ2-3; TRBD1 agrees at 10 bases. CDR1 and CDR2 from the germline V gene are WSHSY and SAAADI. This CDR3 has 15 residues. Germline trimming cut 4 bases from V and 5 bases from J; bases unmatched to any gene: 6. The CDR3 sequence: CASSVGTGAGDTQYF. As DNA, the CDR3 is TGCGCCAGCAGTGTAGGGACAGGGGCCGGAGATACGCAGTATTTT.

This clone has a single count. The gene calls are TRBV7-9 and TRBJ2-7; 8 nucleotides agree with TRBD2. Germline CDR1 SEHNR, CDR2 FQNEAQ (reference sequence). This CDR3 region has 15 residues. V was pared by 1 base and J by 0 bases, with 2 bases of the junction left unmatched. The CDR3, as DNA: TGTGCCAGCAGCTTAGGGACTAGCAGCTCCTACGAGCAGTACTTC. This translates into CASSLGTSSSYEQYF.

The V call is TRBV18, the J call TRBJ1-6, with 7 bases matching TRBD1. The ends lost 2 bases at V and 10 bases at J; junction bases unmatched: 5. Germline CDR1 reads KGHSH; CDR2 reads LQKENI. This CDR3 is 14 amino acids long. The CDR3 sequence: CASSPDRVVSPLHF. The CDR3 bases are TGTGCCAGCTCACCAGACAGGGTAGTCTCACCCCTCCACTTT.

The rearrangement links TRBV19 to TRBJ1-1; no clear D. Germline V gives CDR1 LNHDA, CDR2 SQIVND (reference sequence). CDR3 length: 13 residues. V dropped 3 bases and J dropped 3 bases, with 8 bases sitting between them. The CDR3 here is CASSIGGYTEAFF. The DNA of the CDR3 is TGTGCCAGTAGTATCGGAGGGTACACTGAAGCTTTCTTT.